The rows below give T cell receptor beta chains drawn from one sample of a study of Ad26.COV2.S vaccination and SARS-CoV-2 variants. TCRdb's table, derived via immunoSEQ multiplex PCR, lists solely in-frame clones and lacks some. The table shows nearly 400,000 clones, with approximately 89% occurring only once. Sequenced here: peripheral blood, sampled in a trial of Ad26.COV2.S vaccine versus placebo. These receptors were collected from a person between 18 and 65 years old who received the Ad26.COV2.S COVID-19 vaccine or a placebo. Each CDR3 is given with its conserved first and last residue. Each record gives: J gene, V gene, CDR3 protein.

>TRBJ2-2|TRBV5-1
CASSGSGRSSTGELFF
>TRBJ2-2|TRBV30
CAWSVLHPTGELFF
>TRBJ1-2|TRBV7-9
CASSLAGNGYTF
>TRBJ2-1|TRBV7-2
CASSQTRRTEQFF
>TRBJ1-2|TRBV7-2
CASSLVYGYTF
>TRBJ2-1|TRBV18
CASSPPHSGRGEQFF
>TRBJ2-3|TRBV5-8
CASSFLRTGRTDTQYF
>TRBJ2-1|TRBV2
CASNLNYNEQFF
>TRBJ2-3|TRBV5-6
CASTPRVLQTVRPDTQYF
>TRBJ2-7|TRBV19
CASDPGQGYEQYF
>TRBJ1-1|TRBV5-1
CASSLIRQGEAFF
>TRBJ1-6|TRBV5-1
CASYEGQGGSPLHF
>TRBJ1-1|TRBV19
CASSARAQLEKMEAFF
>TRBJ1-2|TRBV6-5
CASSGSGTGNYGYTF
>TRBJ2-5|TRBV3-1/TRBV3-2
CASSQRGQETQYF
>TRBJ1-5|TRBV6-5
CATLRGVGGNQPQHF
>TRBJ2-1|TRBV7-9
CASSPPAGEQFF
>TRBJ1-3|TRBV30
CAWSVFPRDTIYF
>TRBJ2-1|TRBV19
CASSIGLAGEGEQFF
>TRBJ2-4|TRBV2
CASSGHRGPAKNIQYF
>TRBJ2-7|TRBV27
CASTSSGSRYEQYF
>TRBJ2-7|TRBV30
CAWDGPWPYEQYF
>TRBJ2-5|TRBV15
CATSSQVARRETQYF
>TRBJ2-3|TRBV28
CASSSLQGTDTQYF
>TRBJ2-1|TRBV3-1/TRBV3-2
CASSQDTVRPEQFF
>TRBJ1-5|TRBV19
CASSIYGPGGSGNQPQHF
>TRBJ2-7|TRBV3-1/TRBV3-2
CASTSGGQAFYEQYF
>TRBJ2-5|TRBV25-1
CASSRPDYETQYF
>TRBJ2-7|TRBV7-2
CASSLRDRGNDEQYF
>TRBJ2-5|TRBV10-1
CASSESQTHQETQYF
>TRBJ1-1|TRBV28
CASSLGKEAFF
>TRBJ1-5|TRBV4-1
CASSQVTGANQPQHF
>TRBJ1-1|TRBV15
CATSRVGATEAFF
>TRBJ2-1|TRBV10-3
CAISESRRGDNEQFF
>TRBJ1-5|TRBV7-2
CASSPLGGGQPQHF
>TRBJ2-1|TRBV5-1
CASSFKAGGYNEQFF
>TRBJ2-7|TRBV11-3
CASSSGTAPKNYEQYF
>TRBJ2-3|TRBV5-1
CASSMGTGTYQHTQYF
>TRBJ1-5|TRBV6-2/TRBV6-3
CASSYGPLPGRPQHF
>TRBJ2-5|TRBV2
CASSEQETQYF
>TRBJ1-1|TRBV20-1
CSASGRFF
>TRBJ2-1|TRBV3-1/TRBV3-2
CASSQDWGAGGSYNEQFF
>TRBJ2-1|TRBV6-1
CASSGPGLAGGHEQFF
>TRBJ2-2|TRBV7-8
CASSLKRELNTGELFF